A single sample gave rise to the 25 T cell receptor beta chains below, sequenced in a study of tumor and adjacent non-tumor tissue in lung cancer. The template was RNA from unsorted bulk tissue. A modified ARM-PCR protocol with three rounds of nested PCR amplified TCRbeta. MiXCR, run by TCRdb on the multiplex PCR reads, gives a single entry per CDR3 protein. The sample has around 200,000 distinct CDR3 sequences; 70% to 75% are singletons. The sequencing sample was made of lung tumor tissue. The receptors were gathered from a man aged 60-69 years with non-small cell lung cancer.

This clonotype was seen a few times. CDR3 residues: CASSSGQGQTQYF. CDR3 nucleotide sequence: TGTGCCAGTAGTTCGGGACAGGGACAGACCCAGTACTTC. This chain links TRBV19 with TRBJ2-5; TRBD1 matches at 9 bases. Looked up from germline, CDR1 is LNHDA and CDR2 is SQIVND (reference sequence). CDR3 length: 13 amino acids. J was trimmed by 6 bases and V by 5 bases; bases with no gene match: 4.

The chain uses TRBV6-2 or TRBV6-3 and TRBJ2-7; no definite D call. Per germline, CDR1 MNHEY and CDR2 SVGEGT. The CDR3 totals 11 residues. Trimming pared 6 bases from V and 6 bases from J, leaving 9 bases between. CDR3 amino acids: CASSQMSEQYF. The CDR3 nucleotides are TGTGCCAGCAGCCAAATGTCCGAGCAGTACTTC.

A single count supports this clonotype. A much larger clonotype is one base distant, so this may be a read error. Likely a read error: the CDR3 ends without its conserved phenylalanine or tryptophan. The V and J genes are TRBV11-3 and TRBJ2-5, with 8 nucleotides matching TRBD1. V shed 5 bases and J 4 bases; nucleotides not matched to a gene: 9. CDR1 and CDR2 (germline): SGHNT, YENEEA. This CDR3 spans 15 amino acids. The CDR3 is CASSRQDRGGETQYL. The CDR3 DNA follows: TGTGCCAGCAGCCGCCAAGACAGGGGCGGAGAGACCCAGTACTTA.

The chain is built from TRBV18 and TRBJ1-1; D possibly corresponds to TRBD1 (6 bases). V was shortened by 3 bases and J by 1 base, with 15 bases between the two germline ends. The CDR3 consists of 16 residues. The germline V gene has CDR1 KGHSH and CDR2 LQKENI. Written as DNA, the CDR3 is TGTGCCAGCTCACCGAGGGGGTCCCCGGCGAACACTGAAGCTTTCTTT. This codes for CASSPRGSPANTEAFF.

There are a few counts of this clonotype. V gene TRBV12-3 or TRBV12-4 combines with J gene TRBJ2-3; 10 nucleotides align to TRBD2. This CDR3 comprises 17 residues. Trimming took 7 bases from V and 5 from J; bases not matched to a gene: 15. The CDR3 spells CASTLLAGSLYGDTQYF. The CDR3 nucleotides are TGTGCCAGCACCCTACTAGCGGGGAGTCTCTACGGAGATACGCAGTATTTT.

This rearrangement joins TRBV11-3 to TRBJ2-7, with D uncertain. The CDR3 is made up of 13 amino acids. CDR1 and CDR2 (germline): SGHNT, YENEEA. Trimming removed 1 base at V and 8 bases at J, with 12 bases between. Here the CDR3 DNA reads TGTGCCAGCAGCTTAGGGGTGAGGAGCAAGCAGTACTTC. Its protein product is CASSLGVRSKQYF.

This chain links TRBV5-4 with TRBJ2-5; D is possibly TRBD2 (5 bases). V was pared by 9 bases and J by 1 base, with 16 bases between. CDR1 is SGHNT and CDR2 is YYREEE in the germline V gene (reference sequence). The CDR3 totals 14 residues. As DNA, the CDR3 is TGTGCCACCTGGGAAATCCGGGGCCAAGAGACCCAGTACTTC. It specifies CATWEIRGQETQYF.

Concerning this clonotype itself: One junction end does not reproduce the germline sequence, and a read error may be involved. The J gene is TRBJ1-3, the V gene TRBV20-1; maybe TRBD1 (5 bases). Germline V gene data show CDR1 as DFQATT and CDR2 as SNEGSKA (reference sequence). The CDR3 runs to 14 residues. The CDR3 nucleotides are TGCAGTGCAAGTCTGGGGGTGAAGGGAAAGACCATATATTTT. The encoded protein is CSASLGVKGKTIYF.

This clonotype was observed a handful of times. This is likely a read error, given that the CDR3 carries no conserved phenylalanine or tryptophan at its end. The chain links TRBV6-5 to TRBJ1-1; D gene unclear. The length of the CDR3 is 14 residues. The V end was cut by 2 bases, the J end by 3 bases, with 10 bases between. Germline CDR1 and CDR2: MNHEY and SVGAGI. The CDR3 DNA is TGTGCCAGCAGTTACGCTACAGTGGACACTGAAGCTTTCTTA. It yields the protein CASSYATVDTEAFL.

This clonotype appeared many times. This chain joins TRBV20-1 and TRBJ1-3, with D possibly TRBD1 on 5 matching bases. Trimming stripped 6 bases from V and 9 bases from J, with 21 bases between. The germline V gene encodes CDR1 DFQATT and CDR2 SNEGSKA (reference sequence). The CDR3 loop spans 14 amino acids. This CDR3 is CSANALGGDITIYF. The CDR3 DNA reads as TGCAGTGCCAACGCACTGGGAGGGGATATCACCATATATTTT.

With regard to this clonotype: Mismatch with germline at one junction end may stem from a read error. The V and J genes are TRBV11-1 and TRBJ2-5; D may correspond to TRBD1 or TRBD2 (6 bases each). The germline gives CDR1 SGHAT, CDR2 FQDESV (reference sequence). The CDR3 is made up of 14 amino acids. CDR3 nucleotides: TGTGCCAGTAGCTTATATATCGAGGGGGGTTCCCAGTACTTC. This codes for CASSLYIEGGSQYF.

This clonotype turned up a few times. V and J are TRBV5-4 and TRBJ2-1; no clear D gene. V was shortened by 3 bases and J by 0 bases, with 7 bases between the two germline ends. This CDR3 comprises 14 residues. Germline-derived CDR1 and CDR2 are SGHNT and YYREEE (reference sequence). CDR3 bases: TGTGCCAGCAGCTGGAAGGCCTCCTACAATGAGCAGTTCTTC. It specifies CASSWKASYNEQFF.

With respect to this clonotype: An end of the junction does not agree with germline; a read error may underlie this. The J gene is TRBJ1-1, the V gene TRBV11-3, with D possibly being TRBD1 (5 bases). Germline CDR1 and CDR2: SGHNT and YENEEA. There are 13 residues in the CDR3. The CDR3 region has the DNA TGTGCCAGCACCATTCAGGGAGGCACTGAAGCATTCTTT. This translates into CASTIQGGTEAFF.

This clonotype was counted between two and nine times. The chain couples TRBV6-1 to TRBJ2-3, with 8 bases matching TRBD2. This CDR3 has 19 residues. Losses at the gene ends were 2 bases for V and 4 bases for J; bases not matched to a gene: 17. Germline V CDR1 and CDR2: MNHNS, SASEGT. CDR3 in DNA: TGTGCCAGCAGTGAAATATTGACTAGCGTGAGTGCGCACGCAGATACGCAGTATTTT. This encodes CASSEILTSVSAHADTQYF.

This clonotype was seen only once. A read error may be the cause here, since a much bigger clone is one base away. The CDR3 DNA reads TGCAGTCTAGGCAGGGGGGTTAGCACAGATACGCAGTATTTT. Protein: CSLGRGVSTDTQYF. The chain joins TRBV20-1 to TRBJ2-3; D is perhaps TRBD1 (7 bases). The CDR3 length is 14 residues. The germline V gene has CDR1 DFQATT and CDR2 SNEGSKA (reference sequence). Trimming stripped 8 bases from V and 0 bases from J, with 15 bases between.

The CDR3 coding sequence is TGTGCCAGCAGTTCTCATGTGGATAACCGCCAAATAGCCAAAAACATTCAGTACTTC. As protein: CASSSHVDNRQIAKNIQYF. This chain joins TRBV28 and TRBJ2-4; no clear D gene. Looked up from germline, CDR1 is MDHEN and CDR2 is SYDVKM. This CDR3 contains 19 residues. V was clipped by 4 bases and J by 0 bases, with 22 bases between them.

In the case of this clonotype: The germline gene is not matched at one end of the junction; a read error may be the cause. This chain uses TRBV11-1 with TRBJ1-1; TRBD1 matches 12 bases. From germline, CDR1 is SGHAT and CDR2 FQDESV (reference sequence). This CDR3 has 18 residues. The CDR3 bases are TGTGCAAGCAGCGCGGCCATCGGGACAGGGGGCTTGAACACTGAAGCTTTCTTT. It translates to CASSAAIGTGGLNTEAFF. The full variable domain, rest sourced from reference TRBV11-1 and TRBJ1-1, is EAEVAQSPRYKITEKSQAVAFWCDPISGHATLYWYRQILGQGPELLVQFQDESVVDDSQLPKDRFSAERLKGVDSTLKIQPAELGDSAMYLCASSAAIGTGGLNTEAFFGQGTRLTVV.

Concerning this clonotype itself: A much larger clone differs from this one at a single base, so this may be a read error. This chain connects TRBV12-3 or TRBV12-4 to TRBJ1-2, with D possibly TRBD1 on 5 matching bases. CDR3 length: 12 amino acids. The DNA for the CDR3 is TGTTCCAGCAGTAGACAGAAATATGGCTACACCTTC. Encoded protein: CSSSRQKYGYTF.

Details on this clonotype: A much larger clone differs by one base, so this may be a read error. V gene TRBV20-1 combines with J gene TRBJ1-5; D is unresolved. The CDR3 consists of 13 residues. The germline CDR1 and CDR2 sequences are DFQATT and SNEGSKA (reference sequence). CDR3 residues: CSASANSNQPHHF. CDR3 nucleotide sequence: TGCAGTGCTAGTGCTAATAGCAATCAGCCCCATCATTTT.

For this clonotype: The junction shows a germline mismatch at one end, possibly a read error. CDR3 DNA: TGCATTGCTAAGACATGGGCCGACTATGGCTACACCTTC. This gives the protein CIAKTWADYGYTF. The chain is built from TRBV20-1 and TRBJ1-2; no firm D call. There are 13 residues in the CDR3. Germline V gene data show CDR1 as DFQATT and CDR2 as SNEGSKA (reference sequence).

This clonotype was recorded a few times. This chain connects TRBV20-1 to TRBJ2-7, with D unclear. The length of the CDR3 is 14 residues. Germline values: CDR1 DFQATT, CDR2 SNEGSKA (reference sequence). V was cut by 5 bases and J by 0 bases, with 14 bases left in between. This chain's CDR3 is CSAHVSVISYEQYF. Written as DNA, the CDR3 is TGCAGTGCTCATGTGAGCGTAATCTCCTACGAGCAGTACTTC.

The rearrangement uses TRBV20-1 and TRBJ2-5; 14 bases map to TRBD2. The CDR3 sequence is 17 residues long. Per germline, CDR1 DFQATT and CDR2 SNEGSKA (reference sequence). The junction had 15 bases not matched to a gene; V was cut back by 1 base and J by 11 bases. The CDR3 is CSARVRETSGGALPQYF. CDR3 coding DNA: TGCAGTGCTAGAGTTCGGGAGACTAGCGGGGGGGCGCTTCCTCAGTACTTC.

The chain couples TRBV4-2 to TRBJ1-4; the D is unclear. Trimming left V 4 bases short and J 10 bases short, with 22 bases between. The CDR3 loop spans 16 amino acids. From germline, CDR1 is LGHNA and CDR2 YNFKEQ. CDR3 sequence: CASSLLWDRAYGKLFF. CDR3 DNA: TGTGCCAGCAGCCTCCTCTGGGATAGGGCTTATGGAAAACTGTTTTTT.

As regards this clonotype: Its ends do not fully match the called genes, so a read error is possible. The DNA for the CDR3 is TGTAGTGCTCCACGACTAGACGAGGATACGCACTATTTT. This translates into CSAPRLDEDTHYF. The chain is built from TRBV20-1 and TRBJ2-3; tentatively, D is TRBD2 (6 bases). Germline V gene sequence: CDR1 DFQATT, CDR2 SNEGSKA (reference sequence). This CDR3 has 13 amino acids.

The chain joins TRBV4-2 to TRBJ2-3, with TRBD2 matching over 8 bases. With V trimmed by 1 base and J by 5 bases, 14 bases remained unmatched. This CDR3 has 18 amino acids. CDR1 is LGHNA and CDR2 is YNFKEQ in the germline V gene. CDR3 region: CASSQGNGGGILIDTQYF. In DNA, the CDR3 is TGTGCCAGCAGCCAAGGAAACGGCGGGGGGATCTTAATAGATACGCAGTATTTT.